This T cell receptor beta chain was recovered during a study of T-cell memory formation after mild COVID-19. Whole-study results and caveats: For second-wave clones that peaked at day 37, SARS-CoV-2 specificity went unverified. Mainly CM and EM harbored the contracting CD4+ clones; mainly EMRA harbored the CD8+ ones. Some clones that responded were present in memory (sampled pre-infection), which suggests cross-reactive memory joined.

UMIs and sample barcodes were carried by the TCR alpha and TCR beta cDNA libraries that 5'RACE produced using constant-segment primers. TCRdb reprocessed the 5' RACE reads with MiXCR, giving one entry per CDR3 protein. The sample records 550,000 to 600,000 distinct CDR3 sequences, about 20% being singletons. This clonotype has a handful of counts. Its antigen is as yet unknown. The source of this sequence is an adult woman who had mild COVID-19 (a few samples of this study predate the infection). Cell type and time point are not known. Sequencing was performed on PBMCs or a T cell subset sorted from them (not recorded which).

CDR3 residues: CASSPGTGIDQPQHF. The CDR3 DNA reads as TGTGCCAGCAGCCCCGGGACAGGGATCGATCAGCCCCAGCATTTT. The chain carries TRBV7-9 and TRBJ1-5; 9 nucleotides match TRBD1. Germline CDR1 and CDR2: SEHNR and FQNEAQ (reference sequence). CDR3 size: 15 residues. The J segment lost 5 bases and the V segment lost 5 bases, leaving 7 bases of the junction unmatched.